Listed below are T cell receptor beta chains from one sample, sequenced in a study of CD8+CD57+ T cells in acquired aplastic anemia. Each CDR3 protein gets one entry after TCRdb re-called the reads with MiXCR. The table has some 200,000 distinct CDR3 sequences, 48% seen once. Material: sorted CD4+, CD8+, or CD8+CD57+ T cells (not recorded which) from PBMCs. All receptors come from a human donor with aplastic anemia. Each CDR3 is given with its conserved first and last residue. Clone sizes are given selectively: once, few, many, or a class where the clone is expanded.

>NA|TRBV7-3
CASSFRETYEQYF
>NA|TRBV2
CASSGTGGYNEQFF
>many|TRBV5-1
CASSLWPAYGYTF
>NA|TRBV3-1
CASSQMGEKLFF
>NA|TRBV7-7
CASSLGDGAYEQYF
>few|TRBV7-2
CASTRQGETQYF
>NA|TRBV20-1
CSANRDSNSPLHF
>few|TRBV10-3
CAISEKFGSNTEAFF
>NA|TRBV18
CASSPDSRDTQYF
>many|TRBV12-3/TRBV12-4
CASSPSGTDTQYF
>NA|TRBV9
CASSPSGGWETQYF
>NA|TRBV11-3
CASSLAQGEAFF
>once|TRBV19
CASSIGGGPPGETQYF
>NA|TRBV29-1
CSVAPDRYEQYF
>NA|TRBV24-1
CATSTYNSPLHF
>NA|TRBV19
CASVPLWGDQPQHF
>many|TRBV11-2
CASSRYGGGPAVNTEAFF
>NA|TRBV5-4
CASSSLDRPYDQYF
>NA|TRBV24-1
CATSDFPTSVRYEQYF
>few|TRBV24-1
CATSDWTDTPYNEQFF
>NA|TRBV7-6
CASAVQDTQYF
>NA|TRBV2
CARVPTDYGYTF
>few|TRBV10-1
CASNSGLTDSEAFF
>NA|TRBV12-3/TRBV12-4
CASSAGTSGNLHEVNEQYF
>NA|TRBV7-6
CASSRLAGGNEQYF
>many|TRBV5-6
CASSSQGRVTEAFF
>NA|TRBV15
CATSRLAGDTQYF
>many|TRBV12-3/TRBV12-4
CASSAALGRGRNEQYF
>many|TRBV6-1
CASSESGNRHEQYF
>few|TRBV15
CATSRDLQGNQPQHF
>few|TRBV10-3
CAISYSTDTQYF
>NA|TRBV19
CASSKGQVSYEQYF
>many|TRBV11-2
CASSRGASSYEQYF
>NA|TRBV29-1
CSVGNYGYTF
>many|TRBV5-4
CASSLGGGNEKLFF
>NA|TRBV14
CASSPGRRTPPETQYF
>NA|TRBV25-1
CASRPLGSYEQFF
>few|TRBV29-1
CSVETGKDTQYF